This entry describes one T cell receptor beta chain. Its specificity is unknown. The PCR used 60 Vbeta and 13 Jbeta primers. Generated by immunoSEQ multiplex PCR, the TCRdb table keeps only in-frame clones and is missing some. The repertoire includes 70,000 to 85,000 clones, around 68% of them detected once, and over 7.5% sits in the top ten. The data were taken from a study of cytomegalovirus exposure and HLA in healthy donors. Regarding the study as a whole: V- and J-gene trimming of TCR beta was linked (in a later analysis) to a missense DCLRE1C variant.

The CDR3 extends over 12 amino acids. Trimming took off 5 bases at V and 4 bases at J, with 8 bases between the two ends. Germline V gene sequence: CDR1 SEHNR, CDR2 FQNEAQ (reference sequence). This rearrangement joins TRBV7-9 to TRBJ1-2; possibly TRBD1 for D (5 bases). The receptor's source is a man aged 40-55 years in good health and CMV-seropositive. The sequenced sample consisted of PBMCs. CDR3 loop: CASSPGGYGYTF. The CDR3 DNA follows: TGTGCCAGCAGCCCGGGGGGCTATGGCTACACCTTC.